The 32 T cell receptor beta chains below were found in one sample sequenced in a study of blood T cell repertoires in COVID-19. Repertoires were generated with immunoSEQ multiplex PCR, while TCRdb's copy carries only in-frame clones and drops some. This table holds under 250,000 clones, 87% found once. The specimen was peripheral blood. All receptors derive from a man aged 18 to 30 with active or convalescent COVID-19.

The chain carries TRBV6-5 and TRBJ1-2, with D uncertain. The V gene lost 6 bases and the J gene lost 8 bases, with 13 bases spanning the gap. This CDR3 comprises 12 residues. The germline CDR1 and CDR2 sequences are MNHEY and SVGAGI. The CDR3 reads CASSPPEGGYTF. The CDR3 region has the DNA TGTGCCAGCAGCCCCCCCGAGGGAGGCTACACCTTC.

This chain connects TRBV20-1 to TRBJ1-1; D may be TRBD1 (6 bases). The CDR3 is 11 amino acids. Trimming pared 4 bases from V and 8 bases from J, leaving 11 bases between. Germline values: CDR1 DFQATT, CDR2 SNEGSKA (reference sequence). The CDR3 sequence is CSATRTAEAFF. As DNA, the CDR3 is TGCAGTGCTACTCGGACAGCAGAAGCTTTCTTT.

V usage is TRBV6-4 and J usage is TRBJ2-2; the match to TRBD1 covers 8 bases. Germline trimming cut 0 bases from V and 5 bases from J; bases unmatched to any gene: 5. From germline, CDR1 is MRHNA and CDR2 SNTAGT. The CDR3 runs to 16 residues. The CDR3 protein is CASSDSETGETGELFF. The CDR3 DNA reads TGTGCCAGCAGTGACTCTGAGACAGGGGAGACCGGGGAGCTGTTTTTT.

This clone was seen once. CDR3 residues: CASTSPIRQADTEAFF. The DNA of the CDR3 is TGCGCCAGCACCAGCCCTATAAGACAGGCTGACACTGAAGCTTTCTTT. The V gene is TRBV10-1, the J gene TRBJ1-1; tentative D call: TRBD1 (6 bases). With 7 bases removed from V and 3 bases from J, the gap between germline ends came to 21 bases. CDR1 is WNHNN and CDR2 is SYGVQD in the germline V gene (reference sequence). This CDR3 comprises 16 residues.

This rearrangement joins TRBV19 to TRBJ2-2; 8 bases fit TRBD2. The CDR3 loop spans 16 amino acids. CDR1 is LNHDA and CDR2 is SQIVND in the germline V gene (reference sequence). With V trimmed by 6 bases and J by 5 bases, 11 bases remained unmatched. In DNA, the CDR3 is TGTGCCAGTAGGGACCATAGCGGGACTCGGACCGGGGAGCTGTTTTTT. Translation gives CASRDHSGTRTGELFF.

This clone was counted once. The chain is built from TRBV28 and TRBJ2-7, with 7 nucleotides matching TRBD1. This CDR3 comprises 16 residues. Trimming at V came to 3 bases and at J to 0 bases, leaving 8 bases not matched to a gene. The germline gives CDR1 MDHEN, CDR2 SYDVKM. DNA of the CDR3: TGTGCCAGCAGTTTCGAGTGGGACAGACCCTCCTACGAGCAGTACTTC. This codes for CASSFEWDRPSYEQYF.

The V call is TRBV30, the J call TRBJ1-3; D is undetermined. From germline, CDR1 is GTSNPN and CDR2 SVGIG (reference sequence). CDR3 size: 13 residues. Trimming removed 3 bases from V and 0 bases from J, with 6 bases in between. The CDR3 spells CAWRLISGNTIYF. CDR3 DNA sequence: TGTGCCTGGAGACTGATCTCTGGAAACACCATATATTTT.

This clone was counted a few times. The rearrangement joins TRBV12-3 or TRBV12-4 to TRBJ2-5; D not resolved. Trimming removed 5 bases from V and 5 bases from J, with 12 bases in between. The CDR3 consists of 13 residues. The CDR3 coding sequence is TGTGCCAGCAGTCTGCTGGGCCGGGAGACCCAGTACTTC. Translated, it gives CASSLLGRETQYF.

V gene TRBV5-6 combines with J gene TRBJ1-3; TRBD1 aligns across 7 bases. The germline CDR1 and CDR2 sequences are SGHDT and YYEEEE. The length of the CDR3 is 16 residues. V trimming: 3 bases; J trimming: 0 bases; junction bases outside the gene matches: 6. The CDR3 DNA is TGTGCCAGCAGCTGGGGACAGCGTTACTCTGGAAACACCATATATTTT. It specifies CASSWGQRYSGNTIYF.

The chain uses TRBV7-3 and TRBJ1-1; TRBD1 might be the D (5 bases). Looked up from germline, CDR1 is SGHTA and CDR2 is FQGTGA. Trimming took off 5 bases at V and 4 bases at J, with 17 bases between the two ends. This CDR3 is built from 15 residues. The CDR3 here is CASSPIPGPGTEAFF. The CDR3 DNA reads as TGTGCCAGCAGCCCCATCCCAGGGCCGGGCACTGAAGCTTTCTTT.

J is TRBJ2-2 and V is TRBV4-3; 8 bases line up with TRBD2. Germline V gives CDR1 LGHNA, CDR2 YSLEER. The CDR3 extends over 17 amino acids. J was trimmed by 5 bases and V by 0 bases; bases with no gene match: 8. This chain's CDR3 is CASSQDQPGGPTGELFF. Written as DNA, the CDR3 is TGCGCCAGCAGCCAAGATCAGCCGGGGGGGCCAACCGGGGAGCTGTTTTTT.

As DNA, the CDR3 is TGCAGCGTCACCCAAGCGGGGGGCCTTTCGAATGAGCAGTTCTTC. It codes for CSVTQAGGLSNEQFF. The rearrangement joins TRBV29-1 to TRBJ2-1; TRBD2 matches 9 bases. The CDR3 is 15 residues long. Germline loops: CDR1 SQVTM, CDR2 ANQGSEA. V shed 6 bases, J shed 7 bases, and the junction held 13 bases outside the gene matches.

V is TRBV7-3 and J is TRBJ2-3, with 12 bases identical to TRBD2. Germline CDR1 is SGHTA and CDR2 is FQGTGA. Losses at the gene ends were 2 bases for V and 0 bases for J; bases not matched to a gene: 0. This CDR3 spans 16 amino acids. For the CDR3, the DNA is TGTGCCAGCAGCTTACTAGCGGGGGGGAGCACAGATACGCAGTATTTT. This sequence encodes CASSLLAGGSTDTQYF. Filled out from reference TRBV7-3 and TRBJ2-3, the complete variable domain reads GAGVSQTPSNKVTEKGKYVELRCDPISGHTALYWYRQSLGQGPEFLIYFQGTGAADDSGLPNDRFFAVRPEGSVSTLKIQRTERGDSAVYLCASSLLAGGSTDTQYFGPGTRLTVL.

This rearrangement joins TRBV11-2 to TRBJ2-5; a weak D match, TRBD2 (6 bases). Trimming removed 1 base at V and 5 bases at J, with 14 bases between. The V gene's germline CDR1 is SGHAT and CDR2 FQNNGV. This CDR3 has 15 amino acids. The CDR3 loop is CASSLVSGVSETQYF. The CDR3 DNA follows: TGTGCCAGCAGCTTAGTGTCGGGAGTCTCGGAGACCCAGTACTTC.

The chain joins TRBV9 to TRBJ2-7, with D possibly matching TRBD2 (8 bases). The germline gives CDR1 SGDLS, CDR2 YYNGEE. The CDR3 runs to 18 residues. Trimming removed 0 bases from V and 0 bases from J, with 19 bases in between. The CDR3: CASSVGFPGGTSSYEQYF. CDR3 nucleotides: TGTGCCAGCAGCGTAGGTTTTCCAGGGGGGACTAGCTCCTACGAGCAGTACTTC.

Regarding this clone: Other DNA sequences from this sample encode an identical CDR3 as well. V and J are TRBV20-1 and TRBJ2-7; the D gene is possibly TRBD2 (5 bases). CDR1 and CDR2 from the germline V gene are DFQATT and SNEGSKA (reference sequence). V was cut by 3 bases and J by 1 base, with 22 bases left in between. The CDR3 has 17 residues. The CDR3 coding sequence is TGCAGTGCTAGTCGTGGGAGTCTCGACGGCCTTTCCTACGAGCAGTACTTC. It encodes CSASRGSLDGLSYEQYF.

The rearrangement links TRBV6-2 or TRBV6-3 to TRBJ1-2; no definite D call. The V gene's germline CDR1 is MNHEY and CDR2 SVGEGT. This CDR3 comprises 16 residues. V was clipped by 5 bases and J by 3 bases, with 19 bases between them. CDR3 residues: CASSPPREVPDYGYTF. The DNA of the CDR3 is TGTGCCAGCAGTCCCCCGAGGGAGGTTCCGGACTATGGCTACACCTTC.

The V call is TRBV7-9, the J call TRBJ1-4; tentative D call: TRBD1 (5 bases). Germline lookup yields CDR1 SEHNR and CDR2 FQNEAQ (reference sequence). The V end lost 5 bases, the J end lost 1 base, and 17 bases lay between the germline ends. CDR3 length: 17 amino acids. Here the CDR3 reads CASSIRTGQGTNEKLFF. Written as DNA, the CDR3 is TGTGCCAGCAGCATACGGACGGGCCAGGGAACTAATGAAAAACTGTTTTTT.

The chain employs TRBV28 and TRBJ2-7, with 7 bases identical to TRBD1. Germline CDR1 reads MDHEN; CDR2 reads SYDVKM. V was pared by 1 base and J by 2 bases, with 2 bases of the junction left unmatched. The CDR3 spans 14 residues. This CDR3 is CASSLYQGAYEQYF. DNA for the CDR3: TGTGCCAGCAGTTTATATCAGGGGGCCTACGAGCAGTACTTC.

The chain couples TRBV5-1 to TRBJ2-1; D perhaps matches TRBD1 (5 bases). The ends were cut back, 4 bases at V and 10 bases at J, with 12 bases in the middle. Germline CDR1 reads SGHRS; CDR2 reads YFSETQ. This CDR3 comprises 12 residues. DNA for the CDR3: TGCGCCAGCAGCCAGACCCAGGGAGAGCAGTTCTTC. It yields the protein CASSQTQGEQFF.

J is TRBJ1-1 and V is TRBV6-5, with 7 bases lining up with TRBD1. The germline V gene encodes CDR1 MNHEY and CDR2 SVGAGI. There are 11 residues in the CDR3. CDR3 DNA: TGTAGGGGGCGGGGGAACACTGAAGCTTTCTTT. Its translation is CRGRGNTEAFF.

Worth noting for this clone: Different DNA sequences within this sample yield the same CDR3. The chain's CDR3 is CASSDGTVYGYTF. CDR3 nucleotide sequence: TGTGCCAGCAGCGATGGGACAGTTTATGGCTACACCTTC. The chain carries TRBV9 and TRBJ1-2; 7 bases are shared with TRBD1. From germline, CDR1 is SGDLS and CDR2 YYNGEE. The V and J ends lost 3 bases and 5 bases, in that order; junction bases with no gene match: 4. CDR3 size: 13 residues.

The CDR3 region has the DNA TGTGCCAGTAAGACAGGTGGCTATAATTCACCCCTCCACTTT. Protein product: CASKTGGYNSPLHF. The rearrangement links TRBV27 to TRBJ1-6; D is perhaps TRBD1 (6 bases). Per the germline V gene, CDR1 is MNHEY and CDR2 is SMNVEV (reference sequence). The ends were cut back, 9 bases at V and 3 bases at J, with 12 bases in the middle. The CDR3 runs to 14 residues.

J is TRBJ1-2 and V is TRBV5-4, with D unresolved. The CDR3 extends over 15 amino acids. Trimming took off 5 bases at V and 4 bases at J, with 18 bases between the two ends. Germline values: CDR1 SGHNT, CDR2 YYREEE (reference sequence). The CDR3 DNA follows: TGTGCCAGCAGTCCCGACCCTCCCAGAGGCTATGGCTACACCTTC. It is translated as CASSPDPPRGYGYTF.

The chain links TRBV28 to TRBJ2-7; no reliable D call. CDR1 is MDHEN, CDR2 SYDVKM, per germline. The length of the CDR3 is 16 residues. Trimming shortened V by 1 base and J by 6 bases, and 19 bases separated the two germline ends. The CDR3 spells CASSLFGSATLGEQYF. CDR3 DNA sequence: TGTGCCAGCAGTTTATTCGGGTCGGCAACGTTGGGCGAGCAGTACTTC.

J is TRBJ2-3 and V is TRBV20-1; 8 nucleotides line up with TRBD2. V was pared by 3 bases and J by 0 bases, with 5 bases of the junction left unmatched. CDR3 length equals 15 residues. Germline lookup yields CDR1 DFQATT and CDR2 SNEGSKA (reference sequence). CDR3 in DNA: TGCAGTGCTAGTCGGGCGGGGGGTAGCACAGATACGCAGTATTTT. This codes for CSASRAGGSTDTQYF.

The rearrangement links TRBV5-6 to TRBJ2-5; 8 nucleotides line up with TRBD1. Losses at the gene ends were 5 bases for V and 4 bases for J; bases not matched to a gene: 7. The germline gives CDR1 SGHDT, CDR2 YYEEEE. The CDR3 extends over 14 amino acids. In nucleotides, the CDR3 is TGTGCCAGCAGTCCGGACAGGGTGGCAGAGACCCAGTACTTC. This codes for CASSPDRVAETQYF.

This rearrangement joins TRBV27 to TRBJ2-3; 9 nucleotides match TRBD2. The germline V gene encodes CDR1 MNHEY and CDR2 SMNVEV (reference sequence). V trimming: 1 base; J trimming: 7 bases; junction bases outside the gene matches: 6. This CDR3 comprises 15 residues. CDR3 in DNA: TGTGCCAGCAGTTTATACCTAGCGGGGAGACATACGCAGTATTTT. Translating it yields CASSLYLAGRHTQYF.

The chain recombines TRBV10-3 with TRBJ1-1; D is perhaps TRBD1 (5 bases). V was shortened by 7 bases and J by 7 bases, with 10 bases between the two germline ends. Germline CDR1 and CDR2: ENHRY and SYGVKD. CDR3 length: 11 residues. CDR3 DNA sequence: TGTGCCATCACTCAGGGTTTTGAAGCTTTCTTT. It encodes CAITQGFEAFF.

This clone was seen just once. This CDR3 is also generated by other DNA sequences in the sample. In DNA form, the CDR3 reads TGTGCCAGCAGTTTAGGCAGGTACACTGAAGCTTTCTTT. This codes for CASSLGRYTEAFF. The chain recombines TRBV12-3 or TRBV12-4 with TRBJ1-1; no firm D call. This CDR3 has 13 residues. V was pared by 1 base and J by 3 bases, with 6 bases between.

The V call is TRBV4-3, the J call TRBJ1-2, with D tentatively TRBD1 (5 bases). This CDR3 has 13 amino acids. Looked up from germline, CDR1 is LGHNA and CDR2 is YSLEER. Trimming cost V 0 bases and J 8 bases, with 10 bases left between them. CDR3 sequence: CASSQDRQRGYTF. The CDR3 region has the DNA TGCGCCAGCAGCCAAGATAGACAGCGAGGCTACACCTTC.

The chain uses TRBV28 and TRBJ1-4; 7 nucleotides match TRBD1. Looked up from germline, CDR1 is MDHEN and CDR2 is SYDVKM. CDR3 length: 14 amino acids. V shed 5 bases and J 8 bases; nucleotides not matched to a gene: 8. The CDR3 region has the DNA TGTGCCAGCAGTCGGACAGGCCTACGAGAAAAACTGTTTTTT. This encodes CASSRTGLREKLFF.